Reported below is one T cell receptor beta chain. In the study's own analysis: Amplification of reference gene primers provided the estimated nucleated cell counts. Some clones are missing from TCRdb's copy, which holds only in-frame ones; the method was immunoSEQ multiplex PCR. From that table come the V and J calls and clone size; the DNA was used to work out D and trimming. Of approximately 190,000 clones listed, around 84% were seen once; the top ten hold around 14%. The data were obtained in a study of blood T cell repertoires in COVID-19. Study-level information: From T cells, B-cell-depleted T cells, or PBMCs came the material, which was cDNA or gDNA.

CDR3 length equals 15 residues. V shed 4 bases and J 4 bases; nucleotides not matched to a gene: 3. The V gene's germline CDR1 is SGHTA and CDR2 FQGNSA. This clonotype was obtained from a man aged 25 to 40 with active or convalescent COVID-19. The chain links TRBV7-2 to TRBJ2-2; 10 bases fit TRBD2. The sample consisted of peripheral blood. DNA for the CDR3: TGTGCCAGCAGCTCCCTAGCGGGAGCCACCGGGGAGCTGTTTTTT. Translating gives CASSSLAGATGELFF.